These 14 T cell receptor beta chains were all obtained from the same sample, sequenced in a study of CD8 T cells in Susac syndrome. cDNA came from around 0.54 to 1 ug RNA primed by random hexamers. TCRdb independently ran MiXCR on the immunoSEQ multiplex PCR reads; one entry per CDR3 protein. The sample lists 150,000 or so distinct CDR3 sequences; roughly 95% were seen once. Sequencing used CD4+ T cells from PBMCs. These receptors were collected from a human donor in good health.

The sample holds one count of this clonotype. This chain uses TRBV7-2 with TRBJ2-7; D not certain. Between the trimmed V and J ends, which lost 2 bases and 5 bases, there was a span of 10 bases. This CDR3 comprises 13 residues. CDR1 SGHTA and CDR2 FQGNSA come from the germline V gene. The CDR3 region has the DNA TGTGCCAGCAGCTTAAGTCGTCGCGACGAGCAGTACTTC. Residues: CASSLSRRDEQYF.

CDR3 amino acids: CASGLVEGGEQYF. DNA of the CDR3: TGTGCTAGTGGTTTGGTCGAGGGCGGGGAGCAGTACTTC. V is TRBV12-5 and J is TRBJ2-7, with D possibly being TRBD2 (5 bases). This CDR3 spans 13 amino acids. V lost 0 bases to trimming and J lost 7 bases, with 10 bases between them. The germline V gene has CDR1 LGHNT and CDR2 FRNRAP.

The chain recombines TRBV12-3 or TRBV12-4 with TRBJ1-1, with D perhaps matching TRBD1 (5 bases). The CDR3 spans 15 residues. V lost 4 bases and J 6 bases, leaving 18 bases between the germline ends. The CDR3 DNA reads TGTGCCAGCAGTTCACATTTTCAGGGTAAGGCTGAAGCTTTCTTT. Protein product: CASSSHFQGKAEAFF.

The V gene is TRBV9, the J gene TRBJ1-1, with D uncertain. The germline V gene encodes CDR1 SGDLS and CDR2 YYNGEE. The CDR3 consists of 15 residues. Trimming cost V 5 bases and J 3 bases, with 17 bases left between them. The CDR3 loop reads CASSITGPGDTEAFF. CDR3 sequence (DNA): TGTGCCAGCAGTATAACCGGCCCCGGGGACACTGAAGCTTTCTTT.

The CDR3 loop is CASSAWTGDQPQHF. The CDR3 region has the DNA TGTGCCAGCAGTGCATGGACAGGGGATCAGCCCCAGCATTTT. The chain combines TRBV2 with TRBJ1-5; 9 bases are a match to TRBD1. This CDR3 contains 14 residues. Germline V CDR1 and CDR2: SNHLY, FYNNEI. The trim removed 4 bases at V and 5 bases at J, leaving 3 bases unmatched.

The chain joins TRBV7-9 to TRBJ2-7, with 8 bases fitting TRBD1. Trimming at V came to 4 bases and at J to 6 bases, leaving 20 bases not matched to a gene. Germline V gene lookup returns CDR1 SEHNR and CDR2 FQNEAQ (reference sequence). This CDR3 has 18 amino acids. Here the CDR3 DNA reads TGTGCCAGCAGCTCCCGGAGGGATGACCCCGGGACAGGTGGCGAGCAGTACTTC. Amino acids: CASSSRRDDPGTGGEQYF.

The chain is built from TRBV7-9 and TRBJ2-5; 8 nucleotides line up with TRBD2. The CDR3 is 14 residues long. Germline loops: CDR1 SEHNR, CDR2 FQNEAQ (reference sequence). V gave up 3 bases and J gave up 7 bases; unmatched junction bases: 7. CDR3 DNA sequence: TGTGCCAGCAGCTTCAGCGGGGGCCAGTGGACCCAGTACTTC. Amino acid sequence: CASSFSGGQWTQYF.

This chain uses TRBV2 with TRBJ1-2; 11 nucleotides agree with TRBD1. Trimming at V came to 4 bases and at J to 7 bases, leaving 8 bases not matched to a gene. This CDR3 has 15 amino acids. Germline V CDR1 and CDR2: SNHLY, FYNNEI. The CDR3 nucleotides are TGTGCCAGCAGTGGGGACAGGGGGACGCGTATTGGCTACACCTTC. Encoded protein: CASSGDRGTRIGYTF. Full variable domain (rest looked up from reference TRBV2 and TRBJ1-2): EPEVTQTPSHQVTQMGQEVILRCVPISNHLYFYWYRQILGQKVEFLVSFYNNEISEKSEIFDDQFSVERPDGSNFTLKIRSTKLEDSAMYFCASSGDRGTRIGYTFGSGTRLTVV.

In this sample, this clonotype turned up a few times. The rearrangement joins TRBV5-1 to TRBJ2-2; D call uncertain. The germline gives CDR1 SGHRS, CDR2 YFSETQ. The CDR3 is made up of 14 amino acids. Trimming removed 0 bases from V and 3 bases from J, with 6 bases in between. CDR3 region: CASSLAIDTGELFF. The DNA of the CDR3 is TGCGCCAGCAGCTTGGCCATTGACACCGGGGAGCTGTTTTTT.

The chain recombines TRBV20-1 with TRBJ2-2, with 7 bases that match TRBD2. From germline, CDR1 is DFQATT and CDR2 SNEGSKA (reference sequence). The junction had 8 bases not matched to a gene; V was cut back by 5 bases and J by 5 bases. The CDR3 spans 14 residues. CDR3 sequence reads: CSAARSGGTGELFF. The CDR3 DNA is TGCAGTGCTGCCCGATCGGGGGGTACCGGGGAGCTGTTTTTT.

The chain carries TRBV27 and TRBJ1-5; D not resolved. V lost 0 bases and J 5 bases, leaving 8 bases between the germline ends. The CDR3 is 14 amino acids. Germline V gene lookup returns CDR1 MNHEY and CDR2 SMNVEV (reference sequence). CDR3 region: CASSLSRFHQPQHF. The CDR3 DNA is TGTGCCAGCAGTTTATCGAGGTTTCATCAGCCCCAGCATTTT.

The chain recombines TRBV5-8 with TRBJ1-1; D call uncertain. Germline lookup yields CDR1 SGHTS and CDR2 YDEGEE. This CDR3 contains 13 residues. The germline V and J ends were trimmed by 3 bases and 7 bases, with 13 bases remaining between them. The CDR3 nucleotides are TGTGCCAGCAGCTGGGCTAGGACCCTTGAAGCTTTCTTT. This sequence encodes CASSWARTLEAFF.

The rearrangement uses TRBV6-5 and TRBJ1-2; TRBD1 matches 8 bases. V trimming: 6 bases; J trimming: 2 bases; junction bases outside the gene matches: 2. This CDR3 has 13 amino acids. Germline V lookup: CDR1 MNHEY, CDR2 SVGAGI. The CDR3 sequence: CASRPGGNYGYTF. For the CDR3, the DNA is TGTGCCAGCAGACCAGGGGGCAACTATGGCTACACCTTC.

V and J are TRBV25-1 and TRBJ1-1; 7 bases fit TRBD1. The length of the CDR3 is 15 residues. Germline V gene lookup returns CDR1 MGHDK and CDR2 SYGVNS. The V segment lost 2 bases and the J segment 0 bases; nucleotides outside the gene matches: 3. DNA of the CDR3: TGTGCCAGCAGTGAAGCGACAGGGTTGAACACTGAAGCTTTCTTT. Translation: CASSEATGLNTEAFF.